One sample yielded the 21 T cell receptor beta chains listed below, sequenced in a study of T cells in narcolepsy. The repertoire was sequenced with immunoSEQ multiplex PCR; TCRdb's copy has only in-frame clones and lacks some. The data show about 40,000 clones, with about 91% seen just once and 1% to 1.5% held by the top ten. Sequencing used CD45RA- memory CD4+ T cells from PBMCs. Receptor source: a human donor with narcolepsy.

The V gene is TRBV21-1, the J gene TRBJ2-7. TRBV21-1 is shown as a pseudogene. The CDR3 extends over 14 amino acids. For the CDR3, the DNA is TGTGCCAGCAGCAAAGTACAAGCCCTCTACGAGCAGTACTTC. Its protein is CASSKVQALYEQYF.

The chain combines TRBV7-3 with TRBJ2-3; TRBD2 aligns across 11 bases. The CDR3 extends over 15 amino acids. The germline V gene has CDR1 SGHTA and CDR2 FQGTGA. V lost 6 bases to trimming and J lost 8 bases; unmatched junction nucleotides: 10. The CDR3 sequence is CASSPGLAGGATQYF. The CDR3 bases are TGTGCCAGCAGTCCCGGACTAGCGGGCGGAGCTACGCAGTATTTT.

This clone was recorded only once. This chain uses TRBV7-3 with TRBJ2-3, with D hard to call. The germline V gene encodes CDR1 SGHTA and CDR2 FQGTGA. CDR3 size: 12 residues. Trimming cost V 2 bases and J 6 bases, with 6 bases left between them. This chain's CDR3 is CASSLYGDTQYF. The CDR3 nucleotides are TGTGCCAGCAGCTTATATGGGGATACGCAGTATTTT.

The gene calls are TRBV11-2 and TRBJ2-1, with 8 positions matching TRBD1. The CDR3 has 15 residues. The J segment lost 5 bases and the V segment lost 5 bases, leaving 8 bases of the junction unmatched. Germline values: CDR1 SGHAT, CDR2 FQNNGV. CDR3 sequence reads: CASSHPGGSDNEQFF. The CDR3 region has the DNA TGTGCCAGCAGCCACCCAGGGGGCAGTGACAATGAGCAGTTCTTC.

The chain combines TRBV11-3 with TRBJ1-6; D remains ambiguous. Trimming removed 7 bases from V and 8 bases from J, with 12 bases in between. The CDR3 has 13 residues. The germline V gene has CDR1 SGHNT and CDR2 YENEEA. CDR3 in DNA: TGTGCCAGCACCATCGGTTTGGATTCACCCCTCCACTTT. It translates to CASTIGLDSPLHF.

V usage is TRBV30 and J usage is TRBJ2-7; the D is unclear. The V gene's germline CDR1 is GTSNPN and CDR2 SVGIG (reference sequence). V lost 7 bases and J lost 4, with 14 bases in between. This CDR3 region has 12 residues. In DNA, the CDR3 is TGTGCCTCCAACCATGGGAAATACGAGCAGTACTTC. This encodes CASNHGKYEQYF.

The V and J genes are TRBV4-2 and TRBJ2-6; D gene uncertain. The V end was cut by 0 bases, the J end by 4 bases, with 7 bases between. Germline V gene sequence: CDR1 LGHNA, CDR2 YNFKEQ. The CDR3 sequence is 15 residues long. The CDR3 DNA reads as TGTGCCAGCAGCCAAGATATATCAGGGGCCAACGTCCTGACTTTC. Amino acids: CASSQDISGANVLTF.

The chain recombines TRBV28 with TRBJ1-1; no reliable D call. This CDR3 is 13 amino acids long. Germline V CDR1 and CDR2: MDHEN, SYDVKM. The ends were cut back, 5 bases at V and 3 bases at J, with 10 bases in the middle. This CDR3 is CASSGSWDTEAFF. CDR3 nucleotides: TGTGCCAGCAGTGGGTCTTGGGACACTGAAGCTTTCTTT.

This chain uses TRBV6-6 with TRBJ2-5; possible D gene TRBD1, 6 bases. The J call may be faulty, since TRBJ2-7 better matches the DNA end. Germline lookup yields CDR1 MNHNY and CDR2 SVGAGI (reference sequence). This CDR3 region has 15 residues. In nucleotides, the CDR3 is TGTGCCAGCAGTGGAAGACAGGATACGCCCTACGAGCAGTACTTC. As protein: CASSGRQDTPYEQYF.

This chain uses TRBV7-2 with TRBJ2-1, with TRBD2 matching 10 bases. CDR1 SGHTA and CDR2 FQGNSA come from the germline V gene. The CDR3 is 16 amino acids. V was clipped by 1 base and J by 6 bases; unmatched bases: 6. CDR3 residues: CASSLDSGGPTNEQFF. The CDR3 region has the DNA TGTGCCAGCAGCTTAGATAGCGGGGGGCCAACCAATGAGCAGTTCTTC.

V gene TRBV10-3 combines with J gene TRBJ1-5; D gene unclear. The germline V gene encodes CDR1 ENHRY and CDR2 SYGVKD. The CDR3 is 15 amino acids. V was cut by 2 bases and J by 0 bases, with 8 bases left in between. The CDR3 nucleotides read TGTGCCATCAGTGAGGATCGGAGTAGCAATCAGCCCCAGCATTTT. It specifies CAISEDRSSNQPQHF.

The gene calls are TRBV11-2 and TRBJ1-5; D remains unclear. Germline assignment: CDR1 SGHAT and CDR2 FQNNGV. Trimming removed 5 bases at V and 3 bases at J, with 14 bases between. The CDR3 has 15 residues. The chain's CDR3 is CASSPAGEANQPQHF. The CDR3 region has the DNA TGTGCCAGCAGCCCCGCAGGAGAGGCCAATCAGCCCCAGCATTTT.

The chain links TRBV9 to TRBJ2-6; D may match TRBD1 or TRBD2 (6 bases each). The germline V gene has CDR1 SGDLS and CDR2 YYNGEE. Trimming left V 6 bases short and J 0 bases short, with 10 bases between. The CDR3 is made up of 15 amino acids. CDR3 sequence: CASKGGNSGANVLTF. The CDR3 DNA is TGTGCCAGCAAGGGGGGAAACTCTGGGGCCAACGTCCTGACTTTC.

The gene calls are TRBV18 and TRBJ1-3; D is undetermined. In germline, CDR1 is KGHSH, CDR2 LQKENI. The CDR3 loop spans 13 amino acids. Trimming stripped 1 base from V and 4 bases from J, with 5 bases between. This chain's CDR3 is CASSPLEGNTIYF. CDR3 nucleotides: TGTGCCAGCTCACCACTGGAAGGAAACACCATATATTTT.

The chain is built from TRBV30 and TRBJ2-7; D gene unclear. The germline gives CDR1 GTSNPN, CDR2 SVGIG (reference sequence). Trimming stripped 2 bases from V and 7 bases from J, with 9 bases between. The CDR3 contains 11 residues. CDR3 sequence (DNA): TGTGCCTGGAGTCCTCGGGCAGAGCAGTACTTC. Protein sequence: CAWSPRAEQYF.

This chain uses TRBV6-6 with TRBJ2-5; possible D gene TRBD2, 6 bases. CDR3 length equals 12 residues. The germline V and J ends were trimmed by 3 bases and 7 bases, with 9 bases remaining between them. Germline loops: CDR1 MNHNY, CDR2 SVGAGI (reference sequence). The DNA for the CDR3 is TGTGCCAGCAGTTATGCGGGGAGGACCCAGTACTTC. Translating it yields CASSYAGRTQYF.

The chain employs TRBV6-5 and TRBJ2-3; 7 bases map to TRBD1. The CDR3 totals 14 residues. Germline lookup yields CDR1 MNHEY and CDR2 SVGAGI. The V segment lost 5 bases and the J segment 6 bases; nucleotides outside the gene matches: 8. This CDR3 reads CASSKRQGGDTQYF. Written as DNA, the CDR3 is TGTGCCAGCAGTAAGAGACAGGGCGGGGATACGCAGTATTTT.

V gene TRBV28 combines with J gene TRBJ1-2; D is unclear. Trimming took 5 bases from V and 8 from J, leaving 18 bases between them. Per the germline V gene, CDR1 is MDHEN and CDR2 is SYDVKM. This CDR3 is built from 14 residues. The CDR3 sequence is CASSLLWTQTGYTF. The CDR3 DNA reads TGTGCCAGCAGTCTACTGTGGACCCAAACGGGCTACACCTTC.

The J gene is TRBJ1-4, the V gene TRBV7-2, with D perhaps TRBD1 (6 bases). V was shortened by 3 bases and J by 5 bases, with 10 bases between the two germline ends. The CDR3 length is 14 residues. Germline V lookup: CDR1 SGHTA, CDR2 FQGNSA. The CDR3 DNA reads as TGTGCCAGCAGCTTTTACAGGGCGAATGAAAAACTGTTTTTT. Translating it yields CASSFYRANEKLFF.

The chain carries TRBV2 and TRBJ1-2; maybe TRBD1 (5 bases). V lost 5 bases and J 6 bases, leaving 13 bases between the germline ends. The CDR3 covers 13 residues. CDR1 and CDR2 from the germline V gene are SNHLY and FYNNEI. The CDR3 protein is CASSPGVGHGYTF. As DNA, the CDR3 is TGTGCCAGCAGTCCGGGGGTGGGTCATGGCTACACCTTC.

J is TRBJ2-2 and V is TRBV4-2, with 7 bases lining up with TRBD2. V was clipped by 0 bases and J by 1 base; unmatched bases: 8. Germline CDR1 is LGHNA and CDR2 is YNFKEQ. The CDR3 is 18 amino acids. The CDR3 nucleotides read TGTGCCAGCAGCCAAGATCTGCTCGGACTAGAGAACACCGGGGAGCTGTTTTTT. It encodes CASSQDLLGLENTGELFF.